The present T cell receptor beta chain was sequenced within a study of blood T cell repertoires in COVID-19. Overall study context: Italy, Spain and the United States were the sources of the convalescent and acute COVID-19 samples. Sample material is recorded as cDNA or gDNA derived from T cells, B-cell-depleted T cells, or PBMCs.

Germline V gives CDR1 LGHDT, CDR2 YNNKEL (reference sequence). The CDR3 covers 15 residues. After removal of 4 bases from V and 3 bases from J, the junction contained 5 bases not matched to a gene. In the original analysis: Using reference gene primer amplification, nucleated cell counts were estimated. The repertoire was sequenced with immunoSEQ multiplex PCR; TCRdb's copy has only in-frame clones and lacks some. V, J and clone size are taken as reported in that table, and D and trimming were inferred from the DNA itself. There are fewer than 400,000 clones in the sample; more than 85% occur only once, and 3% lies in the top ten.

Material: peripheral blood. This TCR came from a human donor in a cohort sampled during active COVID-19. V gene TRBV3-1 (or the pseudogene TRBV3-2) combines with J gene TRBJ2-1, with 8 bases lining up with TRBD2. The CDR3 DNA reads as TGTGCCAGCAGCCTAGGACTAGCTCGCTACAATGAGCAGTTCTTC. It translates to CASSLGLARYNEQFF.